The next 26 T cell receptor beta chains were all read from a single sample in a study of T cell responses to AZD1222 COVID-19 vaccine. Assay: immunoSEQ multiplex PCR; the TCRdb copy retains only in-frame clones and omits some. Among fewer than 180,000 clones, more than 80% were seen once, and the ten largest hold more than 3%. Specimen: peripheral blood, collected 28 days after the second AZD1222 dose. These receptors all stem from an adult who received the AZD1222 COVID-19 vaccine.

This chain uses TRBV7-8 with TRBJ2-3; TRBD2 aligns across 8 bases. V gave up 3 bases and J gave up 2 bases; unmatched junction bases: 7. Germline CDR1 is SGHVS and CDR2 is FQNEAQ. CDR3 size: 16 residues. CDR3 nucleotide sequence: TGTGCCAGCAGCTTTTCGGCGGGAGGTCTCACAGATACGCAGTATTTT. Its translation is CASSFSAGGLTDTQYF.

The chain recombines TRBV10-3 with TRBJ2-7; 9 nucleotides match TRBD1. The CDR3 is 14 residues long. The trim removed 10 bases at V and 1 base at J, leaving 8 bases unmatched. Germline-derived CDR1 and CDR2 are ENHRY and SYGVKD. CDR3 sequence: CATGGGTGSYEQYF. Here the CDR3 DNA reads TGTGCCACCGGGGGAGGGACAGGGTCCTACGAGCAGTACTTC.

The J gene is TRBJ2-4, the V gene TRBV27; 9 positions match TRBD1. CDR1 is MNHEY and CDR2 is SMNVEV in the germline V gene (reference sequence). This CDR3 comprises 15 residues. Trimming removed 5 bases from V and 7 bases from J; junction bases left unmatched: 9. CDR3 bases: TGTGCCAGCAGTCCTAGGACAGGGGCAGGGAACATTCAGTACTTC. The encoded protein is CASSPRTGAGNIQYF.

On this clone itself: One end of the junction is discordant with germline, which a read error may explain. The chain employs TRBV3-1 (or the pseudogene TRBV3-2) and TRBJ1-2; the D gene is possibly TRBD1 (6 bases). Germline loops: CDR1 LGHDT, CDR2 YNNKEL (reference sequence). The CDR3 is 15 amino acids. The CDR3 region has the DNA TGTGCCAGCAGCCAAGATCGGGGGGCTAAGTATGGCTACACCTTC. Its protein product is CASSQDRGAKYGYTF.

This clone was detected only once. The chain is built from TRBV19 and TRBJ2-5; either TRBD1 or TRBD2 may fit D (6 bases each). V lost 0 bases to trimming and J lost 4 bases, with 15 bases between them. The germline V gene encodes CDR1 LNHDA and CDR2 SQIVND (reference sequence). There are 16 residues in the CDR3. The CDR3 sequence is CASSIDGGRGGETQYF. The CDR3 nucleotides are TGTGCCAGTAGTATAGACGGGGGCAGGGGAGGAGAGACCCAGTACTTC.

The rearrangement joins TRBV14 to TRBJ2-7, with TRBD2 identical over 10 bases. The CDR3 loop spans 15 amino acids. With 4 bases clipped from V and 0 bases from J, the junction kept 3 bases outside the gene matches. Germline V gene data show CDR1 as SGHDN and CDR2 as FVKESK. In DNA form, the CDR3 reads TGTGCCAGCAGCCGGACTAGCGGCCACTCCTACGAGCAGTACTTC. Translation gives CASSRTSGHSYEQYF.

The V call is TRBV4-1, the J call TRBJ1-2; perhaps TRBD1 as D (6 bases). Germline V gene sequence: CDR1 MGHRA, CDR2 YSYEKL. The CDR3 extends over 13 amino acids. V dropped 3 bases and J dropped 3 bases, with 8 bases sitting between them. In DNA form, the CDR3 reads TGCGCCAGCAGCCACAGGGGTGACTATGGCTACACCTTC. It yields the protein CASSHRGDYGYTF.

The chain employs TRBV25-1 and TRBJ1-5, with D maybe TRBD1 (6 bases). Trimming removed 2 bases at V and 7 bases at J, with 12 bases between. This CDR3 comprises 14 residues. Germline loops: CDR1 MGHDK, CDR2 SYGVNS. The CDR3 coding sequence is TGTGCCAGCAGTGAACCAGGGGTCGGACAGCCCCAGCATTTT. This codes for CASSEPGVGQPQHF. Using reference TRBV25-1 and TRBJ1-5 for the parts outside the CDR3, the full variable domain is EADIYQTPRYLVIGTGKKITLECSQTMGHDKMYWYQQDPGMELHLIHYSYGVNSTEKGDLSSESTVSRIRTEHFPLTLESARPSHTSQYLCASSEPGVGQPQHFGDGTRLSIL.

The chain is built from TRBV21-1 and TRBJ1-2. TRBV21-1 is labeled a pseudogene. This CDR3 is built from 16 residues. The CDR3 DNA is TGTGCCAGCAGCAAACAAGGGAGACGAGCTAACTATGGCTACACCTTC. It encodes CASSKQGRRANYGYTF.

This clone occurred once. The chain employs TRBV7-9 and TRBJ1-1; 7 bases line up with TRBD1. The CDR3 spans 14 residues. CDR1 and CDR2 (germline): SEHNR, FQNEAQ (reference sequence). J lost 1 base, V lost 2 bases, and 1 base had no gene match. CDR3 region: CASSLTGANTEAFF. The DNA for the CDR3 is TGTGCCAGCAGCTTAACAGGGGCGAACACTGAAGCTTTCTTT. The whole variable domain, filled in from reference TRBV7-9 and TRBJ1-1, reads DTGVSQNPRHKITKRGQNVTFRCDPISEHNRLYWYRQTLGQGPEFLTYFQNEAQLEKSRLLSDRFSAERPKGSFSTLEIQRTEQGDSAMYLCASSLTGANTEAFFGQGTRLTVV.

This clone came up once. V usage is TRBV5-1 and J usage is TRBJ1-5; 7 positions agree with TRBD1. Germline-derived CDR1 and CDR2 are SGHRS and YFSETQ. This CDR3 has 16 amino acids. With V trimmed by 4 bases and J by 5 bases, 12 bases remained unmatched. This CDR3 is CASSTRGIGGHQPQHF. The CDR3 DNA follows: TGCGCCAGCAGCACCAGGGGGATAGGGGGCCATCAGCCCCAGCATTTT.

The gene calls are TRBV29-1 and TRBJ2-1; 10 nucleotides match TRBD2. The V gene's germline CDR1 is SQVTM and CDR2 ANQGSEA. The ends lost 5 bases at V and 4 bases at J; junction bases unmatched: 5. The CDR3 contains 14 residues. CDR3 bases: TGCAGCGTTCAGCGGGAGGGAAGATACAATGAGCAGTTCTTC. It translates to CSVQREGRYNEQFF.

This sequence joins TRBV6-1 and TRBJ1-6; D uncertain. CDR3 length: 14 residues. Trimming took 3 bases from V and 7 from J, leaving 10 bases between them. Germline loops: CDR1 MNHNS, CDR2 SASEGT. CDR3 nucleotides: TGTGCCAGCAGTGACCGCTCTGGCAATTCACCCCTCCACTTT. This codes for CASSDRSGNSPLHF.

The chain recombines TRBV6-5 with TRBJ2-1; D ambiguous. Trimming removed 6 bases from V and 4 bases from J, with 16 bases in between. The CDR3 is 15 residues long. The germline gives CDR1 MNHEY, CDR2 SVGAGI. CDR3 DNA: TGTGCCAGCAGCCCAGTCGGGCTAGTGTACAATGAGCAGTTCTTC. Its translation: CASSPVGLVYNEQFF.

The chain links TRBV2 to TRBJ1-1, with a weak D call TRBD1 (6 bases). This CDR3 region has 13 residues. CDR1 is SNHLY, CDR2 FYNNEI, per germline. Trimming took 9 bases from V and 5 from J, leaving 16 bases between them. The CDR3 region has the DNA TGTGCCAGTAAGGGGGGGCGAAGGACTGAAGCTTTCTTT. As protein: CASKGGRRTEAFF.

The chain combines TRBV27 with TRBJ2-1; 13 nucleotides line up with TRBD2. Germline assignment: CDR1 MNHEY and CDR2 SMNVEV (reference sequence). The CDR3 has 14 residues. V gave up 4 bases and J gave up 10 bases; unmatched junction bases: 4. CDR3 loop: CASSSGTSGKEQFF. The CDR3 DNA reads TGTGCCAGCAGTTCCGGGACTAGCGGGAAGGAGCAGTTCTTC.

This clone was detected only once. The V gene is TRBV9, the J gene TRBJ2-2; the match to TRBD2 covers 7 bases. This CDR3 region has 15 residues. The germline gives CDR1 SGDLS, CDR2 YYNGEE. Trimming cost V 0 bases and J 6 bases; bases outside gene matches: 5. The CDR3, as DNA: TGTGCCAGCAGCGTAGCCGGGAGCGGGGCCGGGGAGCTGTTTTTT. It is translated as CASSVAGSGAGELFF.

The rearrangement joins TRBV27 to TRBJ2-1; no clear D gene. V lost 0 bases, J lost 5 bases, and 11 bases lay in between. Germline-derived CDR1 and CDR2 are MNHEY and SMNVEV (reference sequence). The length of the CDR3 is 15 residues. The chain's CDR3 is CASSLSSPINNEQFF. In DNA form, the CDR3 reads TGTGCCAGCAGTTTATCTAGTCCCATAAACAATGAGCAGTTCTTC.

The chain carries TRBV2 and TRBJ2-2, with 7 bases aligning to TRBD2. The germline V gene encodes CDR1 SNHLY and CDR2 FYNNEI. The CDR3 is 15 residues long. With V trimmed by 7 bases and J by 2 bases, 7 bases remained unmatched. The CDR3 loop reads CASMVGGFNTGELFF. The CDR3 DNA sequence: TGTGCCAGCATGGTGGGGGGGTTCAACACCGGGGAGCTGTTTTTT.

CDR3 coding DNA: TGTGCCAGCAGCACAGGGGCCGGTGGCTACACCTTC. Translation: CASSTGAGGYTF. J is TRBJ1-2 and V is TRBV27; 7 bases align to TRBD1. The CDR3 spans 12 residues. In germline, CDR1 is MNHEY, CDR2 SMNVEV (reference sequence). After removal of 6 bases from V and 7 bases from J, the junction contained 5 bases not matched to a gene.

In DNA form, the CDR3 reads TGTGCCAGCAGGCCAGGACAGGAGTATGGCTACACCTTC. The encoded protein is CASRPGQEYGYTF. The genes are TRBV6-6 and TRBJ1-2, with TRBD1 matching 7 bases. The germline CDR1 and CDR2 sequences are MNHNY and SVGAGI (reference sequence). CDR3 length: 13 residues. J gave up 5 bases and V 6 bases, and 6 bases lay outside the gene matches.

The chain uses TRBV28 and TRBJ1-4; weak D call: TRBD1 (6 bases). Germline CDR1 reads MDHEN; CDR2 reads SYDVKM. The CDR3 runs to 16 residues. Trimming shortened V by 3 bases and J by 7 bases, and 18 bases separated the two germline ends. The CDR3 DNA reads as TGTGCCAGCAGTTTGACAGGTCCTGACCGTCGTGAAAAACTGTTTTTT. It encodes CASSLTGPDRREKLFF. Full variable domain (remainder filled in from reference TRBV28 and TRBJ1-4): DVKVTQSSRYLVKRTGEKVFLECVQDMDHENMFWYRQDPGLGLRLIYFSYDVKMKEKGDIPEGYSVSREKKERFSLILESASTNQTSMYLCASSLTGPDRREKLFFGSGTQLSVL.

This clone was seen more than once but under ten times. The gene calls are TRBV5-1 and TRBJ1-1; the D is unclear. The germline V and J ends were trimmed by 0 bases and 2 bases, with 8 bases remaining between them. Germline-derived CDR1 and CDR2 are SGHRS and YFSETQ. The CDR3 covers 14 residues. CDR3 sequence (DNA): TGCGCCAGCAGCTTGGGGGGATCCAACACTGAAGCTTTCTTT. It is translated as CASSLGGSNTEAFF.

This clone has a handful of counts. The J gene is TRBJ2-3, the V gene TRBV6-4, with D maybe TRBD2 (6 bases). Trimming removed 4 bases from V and 0 bases from J, with 8 bases in between. This CDR3 spans 14 amino acids. CDR1 MRHNA and CDR2 SNTAGT come from the germline V gene. CDR3 DNA sequence: TGTGCCAGCAGTGCCGGGACTAGCACAGATACGCAGTATTTT. This gives the protein CASSAGTSTDTQYF.

This clone occurred once. V usage is TRBV5-6 and J usage is TRBJ1-1, with D possibly being TRBD1 (5 bases). The germline gives CDR1 SGHDT, CDR2 YYEEEE. The V gene lost 4 bases and the J gene lost 0 bases, with 7 bases spanning the gap. The CDR3 has 13 amino acids. In DNA, the CDR3 is TGTGCCAGCAGCACGGACATGAACACTGAAGCTTTCTTT. Its translation is CASSTDMNTEAFF.

The chain has TRBV7-6 and TRBJ1-1, with D unresolved. CDR3 size: 13 residues. Germline loops: CDR1 SGHVS, CDR2 FNYEAQ. Between the trimmed V and J ends, which lost 5 bases and 2 bases, there was a span of 9 bases. The CDR3 sequence: CASSGRSNTEAFF. In DNA form, the CDR3 reads TGTGCCAGCAGCGGACGGTCCAACACTGAAGCTTTCTTT.